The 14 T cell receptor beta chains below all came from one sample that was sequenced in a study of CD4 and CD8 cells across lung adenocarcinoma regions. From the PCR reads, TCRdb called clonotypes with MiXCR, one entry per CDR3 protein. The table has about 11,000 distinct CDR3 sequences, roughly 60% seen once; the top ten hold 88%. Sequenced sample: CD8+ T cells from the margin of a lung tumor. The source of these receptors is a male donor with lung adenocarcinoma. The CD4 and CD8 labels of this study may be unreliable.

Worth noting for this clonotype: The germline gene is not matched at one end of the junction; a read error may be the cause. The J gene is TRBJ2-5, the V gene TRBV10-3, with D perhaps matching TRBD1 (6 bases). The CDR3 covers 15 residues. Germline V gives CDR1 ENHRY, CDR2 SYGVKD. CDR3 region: CAGGPGTRVQDTQYF. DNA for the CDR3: TGTGCCGGGGGCCCCGGGACCCGCGTCCAAGATACCCAGTACTTC.

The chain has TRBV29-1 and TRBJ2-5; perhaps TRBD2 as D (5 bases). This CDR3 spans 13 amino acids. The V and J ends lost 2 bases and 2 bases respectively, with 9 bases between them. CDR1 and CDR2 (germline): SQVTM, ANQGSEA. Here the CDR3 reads CSVEYRLQETQYF. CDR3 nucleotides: TGCAGCGTTGAATACAGACTACAAGAGACCCAGTACTTC.

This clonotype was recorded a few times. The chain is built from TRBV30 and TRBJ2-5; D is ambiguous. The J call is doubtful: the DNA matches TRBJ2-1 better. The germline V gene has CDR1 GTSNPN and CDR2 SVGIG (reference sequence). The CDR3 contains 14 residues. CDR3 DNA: TGTGCCTGGAGTGTAGCCCTTAAGGGCAGTGAGCAGTTCTTC. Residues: CAWSVALKGSEQFF.

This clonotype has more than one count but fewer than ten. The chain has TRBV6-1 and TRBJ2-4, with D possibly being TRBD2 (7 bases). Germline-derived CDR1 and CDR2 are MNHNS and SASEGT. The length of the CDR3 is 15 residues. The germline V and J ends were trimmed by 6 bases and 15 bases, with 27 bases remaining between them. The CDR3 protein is CASRRGAEGGGGRYF. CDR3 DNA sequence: TGTGCCAGCAGGAGAGGTGCGGAGGGAGGGGGGGGAAGGTACTTC.

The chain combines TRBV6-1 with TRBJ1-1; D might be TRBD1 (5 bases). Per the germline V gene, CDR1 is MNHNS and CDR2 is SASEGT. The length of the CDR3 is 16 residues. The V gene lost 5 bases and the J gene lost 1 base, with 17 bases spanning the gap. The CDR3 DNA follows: TGTGCCAGCAGTCGACTTGGGGGGGGAACGAACACTGAAGCTTTCTTT. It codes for CASSRLGGGTNTEAFF.

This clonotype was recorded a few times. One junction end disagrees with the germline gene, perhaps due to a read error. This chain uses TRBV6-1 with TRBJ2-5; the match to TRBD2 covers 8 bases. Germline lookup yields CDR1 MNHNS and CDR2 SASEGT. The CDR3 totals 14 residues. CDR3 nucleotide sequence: TGTGCCGGCAGCGGGGGCCGTGGCCCAGATACGCAGTACTTC. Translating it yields CAGSGGRGPDTQYF.

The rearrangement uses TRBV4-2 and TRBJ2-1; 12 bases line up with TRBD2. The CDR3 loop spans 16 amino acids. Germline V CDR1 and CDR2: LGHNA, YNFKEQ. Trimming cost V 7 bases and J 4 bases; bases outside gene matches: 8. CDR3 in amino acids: CASTPLTSGSYNEQFF. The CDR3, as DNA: TGTGCCAGCACCCCACTGACTAGCGGGAGTTACAATGAGCAGTTCTTC.

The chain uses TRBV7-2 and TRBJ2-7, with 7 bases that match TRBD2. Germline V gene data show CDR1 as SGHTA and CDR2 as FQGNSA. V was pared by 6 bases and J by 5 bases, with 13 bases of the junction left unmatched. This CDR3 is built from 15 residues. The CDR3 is CASSLSGVEVNEQYF. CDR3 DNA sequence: TGTGCCAGCAGTTTAAGCGGGGTTGAAGTGAACGAGCAGTACTTC. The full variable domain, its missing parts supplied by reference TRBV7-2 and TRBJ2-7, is GAGVSQSPSNKVTEKGKDVELRCDPISGHTALYWYRQSLGQGLEFLIYFQGNSAPDKSGLPSDRFSAERTGGSVSTLTIQRTQQEDSAVYLCASSLSGVEVNEQYFGPGTRLTVT.

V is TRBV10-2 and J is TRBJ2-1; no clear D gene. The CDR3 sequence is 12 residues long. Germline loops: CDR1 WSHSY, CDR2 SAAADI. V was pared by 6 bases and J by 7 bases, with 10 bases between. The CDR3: CASRGSMNEQFF. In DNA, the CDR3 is TGCGCCAGCAGGGGTAGCATGAATGAGCAGTTCTTC.

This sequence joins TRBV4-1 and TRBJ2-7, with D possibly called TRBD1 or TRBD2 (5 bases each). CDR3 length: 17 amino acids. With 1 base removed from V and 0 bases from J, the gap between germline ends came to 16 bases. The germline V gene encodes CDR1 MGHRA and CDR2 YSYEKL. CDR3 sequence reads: CASSQALLGTGSYEQYF. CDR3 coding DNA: TGCGCCAGCAGCCAAGCTTTGTTGGGGACGGGCTCCTACGAGCAGTACTTC.

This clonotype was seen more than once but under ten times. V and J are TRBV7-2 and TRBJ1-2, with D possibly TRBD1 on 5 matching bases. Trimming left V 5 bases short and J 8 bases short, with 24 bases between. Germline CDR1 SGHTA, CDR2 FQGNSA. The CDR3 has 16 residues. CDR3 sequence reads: CASSLTPPGTGRGYTF. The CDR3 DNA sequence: TGTGCCAGCAGCCTGACGCCGCCTGGCACAGGTAGGGGCTACACCTTC.

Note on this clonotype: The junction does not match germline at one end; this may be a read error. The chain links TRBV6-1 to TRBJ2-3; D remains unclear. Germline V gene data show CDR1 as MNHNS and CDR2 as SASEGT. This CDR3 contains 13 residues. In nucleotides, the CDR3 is TGTGCCAGCGGTGGCCGTGACCCAGATACCCAGTATTTT. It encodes CASGGRDPDTQYF.

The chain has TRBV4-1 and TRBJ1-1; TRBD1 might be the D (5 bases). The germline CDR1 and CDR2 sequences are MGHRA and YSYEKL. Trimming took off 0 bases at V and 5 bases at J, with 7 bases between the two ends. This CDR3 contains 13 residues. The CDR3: CASSQDPGTEAFF. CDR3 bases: TGCGCCAGCAGCCAAGATCCAGGGACTGAAGCTTTCTTT.

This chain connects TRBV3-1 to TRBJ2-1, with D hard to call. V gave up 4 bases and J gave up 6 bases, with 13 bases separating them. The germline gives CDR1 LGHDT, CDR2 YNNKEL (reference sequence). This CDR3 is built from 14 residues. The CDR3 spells CASSPRFGGNEQFF. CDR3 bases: TGTGCCAGCAGCCCACGGTTTGGTGGCAATGAGCAGTTCTTC.